This TCR beta chain originates from a study of breast tumors, draining lymph nodes, adjacent tissues. The germline gives CDR1 MNHNY, CDR2 SVGAGI (reference sequence). The V and J ends lost 4 bases and 14 bases, in that order; junction bases with no gene match: 12. The CDR3 has 14 amino acids. General study points: Tumor and nontumor repertoires were significantly more similar in luminal-like than in basal-like breast cancer. Compared with lymph nodes, tumors were less diverse; compared with nontumor tissue, more.

The lymph nodes were axillary draining lymph nodes from breast cancer patients. Using its own MiXCR run on the multiplex PCR reads, TCRdb lists one record per CDR3 protein. Of 150,000 to 250,000 distinct CDR3 sequences listed, approximately 33% are singletons. As for this clonotype: As yet, its antigen is unknown.

Sequences were obtained from axillary lymph node tissue. V gene TRBV6-6 combines with J gene TRBJ1-5; TRBD1 agrees at 9 bases. The source is a female donor with breast cancer. Some clones in this sample may be carry-over from other donors' samples. CDR3 DNA sequence: TGTGCCAGCAGTTCTTTCGACAGGGGGGCAAATGAGCATTTT. Residues: CASSSFDRGANEHF.